These T cell receptor beta chains were read from a single sample in a study of T cells after yellow fever vaccination. TCRdb re-called the 5' RACE reads through MiXCR, storing one row per CDR3 protein. The data show a few hundred thousand distinct CDR3 sequences, less than 20% seen once. Material: PBMCs, obtained 5 days after the first yellow fever vaccination. These receptor sequences come from a man between 18 and 29 years old who received the YFV17D yellow fever vaccine. Both conserved end residues are part of each CDR3. A D gene is named only where the DNA matches it firmly. Expanded clones are given a class, and other clones once, few, many or no size at all.

J	V	length	size	D	CDR3	DNA
TRBJ1-1	TRBV4-3	14	few	NA	CASSQEVGGGRAFF	TGCGCCAGCAGCCAAGAGGTGGGAGGGGGACGGGCTTTCTTT
TRBJ1-1	TRBV28	14	NA	NA	CASSSLGGLTEAFF	TGTGCCAGCAGTTCCCTGGGGGGGCTGACTGAAGCTTTCTTT
TRBJ2-2	TRBV5-4	13	few	NA	CASRTGTSGELFF	TGTGCCAGCAGGACAGGAACCTCCGGGGAGCTGTTTTTT
TRBJ1-2	TRBV20-1	15	few	NA	CSARDETGGTYGYTF	TGCAGTGCTAGAGATGAGACAGGAGGTACCTATGGCTACACCTTC
TRBJ2-7	TRBV7-9	17	few	TRBD1	CATGPGTGYGNSYEQYF	TGTGCCACCGGTCCCGGGACAGGGTACGGTAACTCCTACGAGCAGTACTTC
TRBJ2-2	TRBV4-2	15	few	NA	CASSQVNPPLGELFF	TGTGCCAGCAGCCAGGTCAACCCCCCTCTAGGGGAGCTGTTTTTT
TRBJ2-3	TRBV4-3	18	many	NA	CASSQEVAPPVSTDTQYF	TGCGCCAGCAGCCAAGAAGTTGCTCCTCCAGTTAGCACAGATACGCAGTATTTT
TRBJ2-7	TRBV4-2	17	NA	NA	CASSQAFGGQSSYEQYF	TGTGCCAGCAGCCAAGCCTTTGGGGGGCAAAGCTCCTACGAGCAGTACTTC
TRBJ2-1	TRBV24-1	13	NA	TRBD1	CATEGANYNEQFF	TGTGCCACCGAGGGGGCTAACTACAATGAGCAGTTCTTC
TRBJ2-7	TRBV12-3/TRBV12-4	13	NA	NA	CASLPGGSYEQYF	TGTGCCAGCCTGCCCGGCGGCTCCTACGAGCAGTACTTC
TRBJ2-2	TRBV12-3/TRBV12-4	14	NA	NA	CASSLSGTPGELFF	TGTGCCAGCAGTTTATCTGGTACTCCCGGGGAGCTGTTTTTT
TRBJ2-5	TRBV20-1	17	NA	TRBD2	CSASTGTSGGTQETQYF	TGCAGTGCTAGCACCGGGACTAGCGGGGGTACTCAAGAGACCCAGTACTTC
TRBJ2-3	TRBV7-2	16	NA	NA	CASRLQLVSGSDTQYF	TGTGCCAGCAGACTACAACTAGTTTCGGGCTCAGATACGCAGTATTTT
TRBJ1-2	TRBV7-2	15	NA	TRBD1	CASSLRTGGSYGYTF	TGTGCCAGCAGCTTAAGGACAGGGGGAAGTTATGGCTACACCTTC
TRBJ1-3	TRBV2	13	few	NA	CASSPDRTGTIYF	TGTGCCAGCAGTCCGGACAGAACGGGGACCATATATTTT
TRBJ1-1	TRBV5-1	16	NA	TRBD1	CASSTGQGSMNTEAFF	TGCGCCAGCAGCACAGGACAGGGATCCATGAACACTGAAGCTTTCTTT
TRBJ2-2	TRBV3-1	16	NA	TRBD2	CASSPSGLAGTGELFF	TGTGCCAGCAGCCCTTCCGGACTAGCGGGAACCGGGGAGCTGTTTTTT
TRBJ1-4	TRBV12-3/TRBV12-4	14	NA	NA	CASSSGLTNEKLFF	TGTGCCAGCAGTTCGGGGCTGACTAATGAAAAACTGTTTTTT